This record concerns one T cell receptor beta chain sequence. This clonotype was seen a few times. The antigen it recognizes is unknown. No base quality values were provided; no much bigger clone lies one nucleotide off. Including the terminal cysteine and phenylalanine, the CDR3 comprises 16 residues. Of all the DNA, just the CDR3 is kept, 48 bases in frame from base 1. Relative to germline, V is missing 3 bases and J is missing 8 bases, with 10 bases of the junction outside any gene match. CDR1 is given as SGHRS and CDR2 as YFSETQ, both from the germline V gene. The library relied on PCR. The sequencing machine was an Illumina HiSeq 2500. Molecular barcoding was employed in the preparation of TCR libraries, with unique molecular identifiers being used to normalize TCRbeta repertoire quantification. TCRdb redid the processing of the public reads, applying fastp at Q25 and MiXCR, and retained in-frame beta chains. When rows share a CDR3 protein, they turn into one entry using the most common DNA and genes. The sample contains fewer than 400,000 distinct CDR3 sequences, around 25% of them found a single time. Together, the top ten hold roughly 9.8% of the sample.

This record belongs to a study of T-cell reconstitution after alpha-beta-depleted transplantation in children listed by TCRdb under 2016. Describing the broader study: Using TCR repertoire profiling, the study followed T-cell immune reconstitution in a quantitative way in children after TCRalphabeta/CD19-depleted allogeneic hematopoietic cell transplantation. Overall results and qualifications from the work: In some patients, high TCRbeta diversity at day 60 was attributed to recipient T cells and intrathymic progenitors that had survived conditioning. Over the following months the frequencies of hyperexpanded clones went down, and after one year T-cell counts and TCRbeta diversity were mostly credited to newly produced T cells. Apparently early alphabetaT-cell count recovery about two months after transplant reportedly relied on only several hundred rapidly expanded clones derived from non-depleted graft cells.

The treatment or condition label here, explained by the study, means: allogeneic hematopoietic cell transplantation with graft depleted of TCRalphabeta T cells and CD19 B cells. Transplant recipients were children who received TCRalphabeta/CD19-depleted allogeneic hematopoietic cell grafts. This TCR was recovered from a male patient between 10 and 17 years old who had a stem cell transplant for acute lymphoblastic leukemia, so the T cells may come from the graft donor. The sequence links TRBV5-1 to TRBJ1-4; TRBD1 agrees with 10 junctional bases. The input for sequencing was PBMCs, mostly from graft donor cells, taken 180 days after TCRalphabeta/CD19-depleted stem cell transplant. The DNA sequence is TGCGCCAGCAGCTGGCAGCCGGGACAGGGGACCGAAAAACTGTTTTTT. Its protein is CASSWQPGQGTEKLFF.